A selection of T cell receptor beta chains follows, all from one sample in a study of monozygotic twins with inflammatory bowel disease. TCRdb processed the 5' RACE reads again and assigns one entry to each CDR3 protein, with no DNA. Its table records some 170,000 distinct CDR3 sequences. Sequencing input: blood. The receptor set was obtained from a human donor with ulcerative colitis or Crohn's disease, or a healthy co-twin of an affected twin (not recorded which). Both conserved end residues are part of each CDR3. Fields, in order: J gene, V gene, CDR3 protein.

TRBJ2-3,TRBV5-1,CASSPPGSSGNTDTQYF
TRBJ1-6,TRBV24-1,CATSDFTGGDSPLHF
TRBJ2-1,TRBV7-2,CASSPGTGGQNEQFF
TRBJ2-7,TRBV20-1,CSVTSQGRHEQYF
TRBJ2-7,TRBV7-2,CASSVSGNAGEQYF
TRBJ2-1,TRBV14,CASSQDPGFGTSADNEQFF
TRBJ1-4,TRBV11-2,CASSFRGLTNEKLFF
TRBJ1-6,TRBV10-3,CAARAGGMSPLHF
TRBJ1-2,TRBV29-1,CSVLVPGGASGGYTF
TRBJ2-5,TRBV13,CASSPVAARRETQYF
TRBJ2-4,TRBV29-1,CSYLGDRGIAKNIQYF
TRBJ1-5,TRBV28,CASSHAGGSQPQHF
TRBJ1-5,TRBV5-1,CASSLEPGNQPQHF
TRBJ2-1,TRBV9,CASSPLGAGRRDEQFF
TRBJ2-7,TRBV10-3,CATSWQGAYEQYF
TRBJ2-7,TRBV20-1,CSASTSGGNSYEQYF
TRBJ2-1,TRBV5-4,CASSLNNEQFF
TRBJ2-7,TRBV7-2,CASRPAGTGGHEQYF
TRBJ2-2,TRBV19,CASERANTGELFF
TRBJ1-1,TRBV7-9,CASSPRSVGQEAFF
TRBJ2-7,TRBV14,CASSQDPARAYEQYF
TRBJ2-7,TRBV4-1,CASSPWTGAYEQYF
TRBJ2-1,TRBV10-2,CASSATSGSHNEQFF
TRBJ2-3,TRBV10-1,CASGRDYRKAQYF
TRBJ2-2,TRBV5-1,CASSLHPTTNTGELFF
TRBJ2-1,TRBV18,CASSTFPSGYNEQFF
TRBJ2-1,TRBV7-2,CASSLARGVYEQFF
TRBJ2-1,TRBV5-6,CASSLGQGPYNEQFF
TRBJ2-7,TRBV19,CASSPDGGPYEQYF
TRBJ2-7,TRBV29-1,CSVGGGLSYEQYF
TRBJ1-2,TRBV10-3,CAIRVPYGYTF
TRBJ1-6,TRBV20-1,CSARDATPGPPNSPLHF
TRBJ1-1,TRBV18,CASSPGQVAAFF
TRBJ1-6,TRBV20-1,CSASGGSTNSPLHF
TRBJ2-7,TRBV28,CASTPRQGDGLGEQYF
TRBJ2-1,TRBV12-3/TRBV12-4,CASSLTSGTEQFF
TRBJ1-1,TRBV3-1,CAVGVPGTEAFF
TRBJ2-7,TRBV9,CASSVAPRTGLGYEQYF
TRBJ2-4,TRBV7-2,CASSLEGNLQYF
TRBJ2-5,TRBV7-9,CASSFRGETQYF
TRBJ2-5,TRBV7-2,CASSSQDRAKTQYF
TRBJ2-1,TRBV5-5,CASSLEFNEQFF
TRBJ1-3,TRBV20-1,CSALQGAGGNTIYF
TRBJ2-1,TRBV5-1,CASSAGQVDPLNEQFF
TRBJ2-1,TRBV5-1,CASRDPYNEQFF
TRBJ1-6,TRBV20-1,CSARLFTRNNSPLHF
TRBJ1-5,TRBV18,CASSAGLMRQPQHF
TRBJ1-2,TRBV5-1,CASSLGLSSFYGYTF
TRBJ1-3,TRBV20-1,CSAQRGGSGNTIYF
TRBJ1-5,TRBV12-3/TRBV12-4,CASSRVTGGFVTSNQPQHF